The rows below give T cell receptor beta chains drawn from one sample of a study of response to subunit inactivated influenza vaccine. Using its own MiXCR run on the RT-PCR reads, TCRdb lists one record per CDR3 protein. The table records roughly 700,000 distinct CDR3 sequences, 11% to 15% of them present only once. The sequences come from PBMCs from blood, collected 14 days before vaccination. Receptors were obtained from a man aged 50 to 60 who received an inactivated influenza vaccine. Both conserved end residues are part of each CDR3. A D gene is named only where the DNA matches it firmly. A clone size is listed for some rows: how often the clone was seen (once, few, many), or a class if it is expanded.

v_call: TRBV20-1; d_call: -; clone_size: few; j_call: TRBJ2-3; cdr3_nt: TGCAGTACGGAGGGAGTAGAATTTAGTTGGGATACGCAGTATTTT; cdr3_aa: CSTEGVEFSWDTQYF
v_call: TRBV29-1; d_call: -; clone_size: -; j_call: TRBJ2-5; cdr3_nt: TGCAGCGTCGTATCCGGGGGGCGCGGGGAGACCCAGTACTTC; cdr3_aa: CSVVSGGRGETQYF
v_call: TRBV12-3/TRBV12-4; d_call: -; clone_size: few; j_call: TRBJ1-3; cdr3_nt: TGTGCCAGCAGCACTACAGGGTCTGGAAACACCATATATTTT; cdr3_aa: CASSTTGSGNTIYF
v_call: TRBV2; d_call: -; clone_size: few; j_call: TRBJ1-6; cdr3_nt: TGTGCCAGCAGATACAGAGACGGTTCACCCCTCCACTTT; cdr3_aa: CASRYRDGSPLHF
v_call: TRBV11-2; d_call: -; clone_size: -; j_call: TRBJ2-4; cdr3_nt: TGTGCCAGCAGCCGTTTGGGGGGAGGGGGAAACATTCAGTACTTC; cdr3_aa: CASSRLGGGGNIQYF
v_call: TRBV28; d_call: -; clone_size: few; j_call: TRBJ2-6; cdr3_nt: TGTGCCGTCCGGGACACCCTCTCTGGGGCCAACGTCCTGACTTTC; cdr3_aa: CAVRDTLSGANVLTF
v_call: TRBV6-1; d_call: -; clone_size: -; j_call: TRBJ2-5; cdr3_nt: TGTGCCAGCAGACAAGGGGCCGGACGTCTCCGGGCCCAAGAGACCCAGTACTTC; cdr3_aa: CASRQGAGRLRAQETQYF
v_call: TRBV12-3/TRBV12-4; d_call: -; clone_size: few; j_call: TRBJ2-2; cdr3_nt: TGTGCCAGCAGTAGGCCAACGACCGGGGAGCTGTTTTTT; cdr3_aa: CASSRPTTGELFF
v_call: TRBV30; d_call: -; clone_size: many; j_call: TRBJ1-2; cdr3_nt: TGTGCCTGGAGTGTACCCGGCAGGGTTAATGGCTACACCTTC; cdr3_aa: CAWSVPGRVNGYTF
v_call: TRBV7-9; d_call: -; clone_size: few; j_call: TRBJ1-2; cdr3_nt: TGTGCCAGCAGCTCCATATGGGGCCAGGAGAACTATGGCTACACCTTC; cdr3_aa: CASSSIWGQENYGYTF
v_call: TRBV12-3/TRBV12-4; d_call: -; clone_size: few; j_call: TRBJ2-7; cdr3_nt: TGTGCCAGCAGTTTAGATTTCGGGACACCATACTACGAGCAGTACTTC; cdr3_aa: CASSLDFGTPYYEQYF
v_call: TRBV4-3; d_call: -; clone_size: -; j_call: TRBJ2-2; cdr3_nt: TGCGCCAGCAGCCAAGATATTGGGACCGGGGAGCTGTTTTTT; cdr3_aa: CASSQDIGTGELFF
v_call: TRBV4-1; d_call: -; clone_size: few; j_call: TRBJ1-1; cdr3_nt: TGCGCCAGCAGCGGATCCCGGAGGGCCGACGGGGTCAGTGGAGCTTTCTTT; cdr3_aa: CASSGSRRADGVSGAFF
v_call: TRBV7-9; d_call: TRBD1; clone_size: -; j_call: TRBJ2-1; cdr3_nt: TGTGCCAGCAGCTTAACCGTGACAGGGGACAATGAGCAGTTCTTC; cdr3_aa: CASSLTVTGDNEQFF
v_call: TRBV5-1; d_call: -; clone_size: -; j_call: TRBJ2-3; cdr3_nt: TGCGCCAGCAGACTCAGCCCGGGCAGGTTTACAGATACGCAGTATTTT; cdr3_aa: CASRLSPGRFTDTQYF
v_call: TRBV6-1; d_call: TRBD2; clone_size: -; j_call: TRBJ2-2; cdr3_nt: TGTGCCAGCAGTGAAACGAGGGGAGGGACCGGGGAGCTGTTTTTT; cdr3_aa: CASSETRGGTGELFF
v_call: TRBV20-1; d_call: -; clone_size: -; j_call: TRBJ2-7; cdr3_nt: TGCAGTGCTAGAGAGGCAGAGAAGTACGAGCAGTACTTC; cdr3_aa: CSAREAEKYEQYF
v_call: TRBV20-1; d_call: -; clone_size: -; j_call: TRBJ2-3; cdr3_nt: TGCAGTGCTTTCCAGCGGCCTGTCACAGATACGCAGTATTTT; cdr3_aa: CSAFQRPVTDTQYF
v_call: TRBV2; d_call: TRBD1; clone_size: -; j_call: TRBJ1-1; cdr3_nt: TGTGCCAGCAGCCCCTTAGGGGGCAGGACGAACACTGAAGCTTTCTTT; cdr3_aa: CASSPLGGRTNTEAFF
v_call: TRBV9; d_call: -; clone_size: few; j_call: TRBJ2-1; cdr3_nt: TGTGCCAGCAGCTCCGGGGCCCCGAAAACCTACAATGAGCAGTTCTTC; cdr3_aa: CASSSGAPKTYNEQFF
v_call: TRBV5-1; d_call: -; clone_size: many; j_call: TRBJ1-1; cdr3_nt: TGCGCCAGCGGCACGACGGGACCTTCCGAAGCTTTCTTT; cdr3_aa: CASGTTGPSEAFF
v_call: TRBV6-1; d_call: TRBD2; clone_size: few; j_call: TRBJ2-7; cdr3_nt: TGTGCCAGCAGTCAAGGGACTACCTCCTACGAGCAGTACTTC; cdr3_aa: CASSQGTTSYEQYF
v_call: TRBV29-1; d_call: -; clone_size: -; j_call: TRBJ2-2; cdr3_nt: TGCAGCGCGATGGAAGCGAACACCGGGGAGCTGTTTTTT; cdr3_aa: CSAMEANTGELFF
v_call: TRBV5-1; d_call: -; clone_size: few; j_call: TRBJ2-7; cdr3_nt: TGCGCCAGCAGCCCAGCCGTCTACGAGCAGTACTTC; cdr3_aa: CASSPAVYEQYF
v_call: TRBV6-5; d_call: -; clone_size: -; j_call: TRBJ1-2; cdr3_nt: TGTGCCAGCAGTTACTCCAAGAGAGGACAGTCGGACTATGGCTACACCTTC; cdr3_aa: CASSYSKRGQSDYGYTF
v_call: TRBV10-2; d_call: -; clone_size: few; j_call: TRBJ2-7; cdr3_nt: TGCGCCAGCAGTGATGACTCCGGCCAAAGAAGGTTCCTCTCCTACGAGCAGTACTTC; cdr3_aa: CASSDDSGQRRFLSYEQYF
v_call: TRBV2; d_call: -; clone_size: -; j_call: TRBJ2-7; cdr3_nt: TGTGCCAGCAGTGTAGGGGAATACGCCTACGAGCAGTACTTC; cdr3_aa: CASSVGEYAYEQYF
v_call: TRBV29-1; d_call: TRBD1; clone_size: few; j_call: TRBJ2-1; cdr3_nt: TGCAGCGTTTCCGGGACAGCCTACAATGAGCAGTTCTTC; cdr3_aa: CSVSGTAYNEQFF
v_call: TRBV12-3/TRBV12-4; d_call: -; clone_size: few; j_call: TRBJ2-7; cdr3_nt: TGTGCCAGCTCCTCTAAGGGTACCTACGAGCAGTACTTC; cdr3_aa: CASSSKGTYEQYF
v_call: TRBV4-1; d_call: TRBD1; clone_size: -; j_call: TRBJ2-3; cdr3_nt: TGCGCCAGCAGCCAACCCCGGGACAGGCCCCCAGATACGCAGTATTTT; cdr3_aa: CASSQPRDRPPDTQYF
v_call: TRBV29-1; d_call: -; clone_size: few; j_call: TRBJ1-2; cdr3_nt: TGCAGCGCCGACGGGTTGTATGGCTACACCTTC; cdr3_aa: CSADGLYGYTF